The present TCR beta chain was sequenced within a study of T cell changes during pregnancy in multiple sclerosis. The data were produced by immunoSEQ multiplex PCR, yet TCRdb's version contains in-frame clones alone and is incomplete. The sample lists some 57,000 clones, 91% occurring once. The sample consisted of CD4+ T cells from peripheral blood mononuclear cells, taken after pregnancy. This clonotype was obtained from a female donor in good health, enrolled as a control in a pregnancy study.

CDR3 DNA sequence: TGTGCCAGCTCGCGGCAGGGCGGAAACACCATATATTTT. Its protein product is CASSRQGGNTIYF. The rearrangement links TRBV5-6 to TRBJ1-3; possible D gene TRBD1, 5 bases. CDR3 size: 13 residues. V was shortened by 7 bases and J by 4 bases, with 12 bases between the two germline ends. Germline V gene lookup returns CDR1 SGHDT and CDR2 YYEEEE.